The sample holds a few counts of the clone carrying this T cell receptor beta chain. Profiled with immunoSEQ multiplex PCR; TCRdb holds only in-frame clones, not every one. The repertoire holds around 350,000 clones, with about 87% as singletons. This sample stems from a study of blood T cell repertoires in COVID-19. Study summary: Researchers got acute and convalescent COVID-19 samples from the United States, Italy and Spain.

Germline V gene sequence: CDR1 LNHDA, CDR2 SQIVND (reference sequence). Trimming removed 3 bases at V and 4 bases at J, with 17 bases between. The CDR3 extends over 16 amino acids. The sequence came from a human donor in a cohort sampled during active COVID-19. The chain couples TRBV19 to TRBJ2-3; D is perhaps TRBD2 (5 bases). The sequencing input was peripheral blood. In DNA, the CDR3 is TGTGCCAGTAGTATCGGAAAGGATATGAGGGCAGATACGCAGTATTTT. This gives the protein CASSIGKDMRADTQYF.